One sample yielded the 3 T cell receptor beta chains listed below, sequenced in a study of T cells in Graves' hyperthyroidism and ophthalmopathy. TCR beta CDR3 regions were amplified from RNA. Carried out on the TCR CDR3, a first-round RT-PCR used the HTBI primer set. TCRdb reanalysed the multiplex PCR reads using MiXCR and keeps one entry per CDR3 protein. This sample has about 640,000 distinct CDR3 sequences; about a fifth occur once, and the top ten carry over 30%. The sample was blood. The receptors come from a young man with Graves' ophthalmopathy.

The gene calls are TRBV6-1 and TRBJ2-7, with unresolved D. The V and J ends lost 6 bases and 4 bases respectively, with 10 bases between them. CDR1 and CDR2 from the germline V gene are MNHNS and SASEGT. The CDR3 has 12 amino acids. The CDR3 loop is CASSKGGYEQYF. The DNA of the CDR3 is TGTGCCAGCAGCAAGGGTGGGTACGAGCAGTACTTC.

The chain links TRBV28 to TRBJ2-3; TRBD2 aligns across 8 bases. This CDR3 region has 16 residues. Germline assignment: CDR1 MDHEN and CDR2 SYDVKM. J was trimmed by 5 bases and V by 7 bases; bases with no gene match: 14. The CDR3 sequence: CASTSASGSVRDTQYF. The CDR3 coding sequence is TGTGCCAGCACCTCCGCCAGCGGGAGTGTTAGAGATACGCAGTATTTT.

This clonotype was found many times. The rearrangement joins TRBV3-1 to TRBJ2-5, with 11 bases matching TRBD2. Germline values: CDR1 LGHDT, CDR2 YNNKEL (reference sequence). The V segment lost 4 bases and the J segment 4 bases; nucleotides outside the gene matches: 11. The CDR3 runs to 17 residues. CDR3 sequence (DNA): TGTGCCAGCAGCCCCCCCAGGGCTAGCGGGAGGACAGAGACCCAGTACTTC. Its protein is CASSPPRASGRTETQYF.